A single sample is the source of the 9 T cell receptor beta chains below, sequenced in a study of cytomegalovirus exposure and HLA in healthy donors. TCRdb's table, derived via immunoSEQ multiplex PCR, lists solely in-frame clones and lacks some. The sample holds 150,000 to 200,000 clones, roughly 90% seen once. Sequencing input: PBMCs. The receptors derive from a woman aged 25 to 45 in good health and CMV-seronegative.

The V and J genes are TRBV5-8 and TRBJ2-7, with TRBD1 identical over 9 bases. CDR1 and CDR2 (germline): SGHTS, YDEGEE. V lost 5 bases and J lost 4; bases outside the gene matches: 4. The CDR3 totals 13 residues. As DNA, the CDR3 is TGTGCCAGCAGGGACAGGGGACATTACGAGCAGTACTTC. Protein sequence: CASRDRGHYEQYF.

This clone was observed a few times. The gene calls are TRBV6-5 and TRBJ1-5, with a weak D call TRBD1 (5 bases). V lost 6 bases and J 2 bases, leaving 14 bases between the germline ends. CDR1 is MNHEY, CDR2 SVGAGI, per germline. This CDR3 comprises 15 residues. The CDR3 loop is CASRAGSWGNQPQHF. CDR3 nucleotide sequence: TGTGCCAGCAGGGCAGGGTCCTGGGGCAATCAGCCCCAGCATTTT.

This chain links TRBV29-1 with TRBJ2-7; D perhaps matches TRBD1 (6 bases). The CDR3 extends over 13 amino acids. V dropped 7 bases and J dropped 3 bases, with 16 bases sitting between them. From germline, CDR1 is SQVTM and CDR2 ANQGSEA. The CDR3 loop is CSGGQSLGYEQYF. In nucleotides, the CDR3 is TGCAGCGGTGGACAGTCCTTGGGCTACGAGCAGTACTTC.

This chain connects TRBV19 to TRBJ1-5; D is unresolved. V was pared by 5 bases and J by 5 bases, with 7 bases between. This CDR3 contains 12 residues. Germline-derived CDR1 and CDR2 are LNHDA and SQIVND (reference sequence). CDR3 amino acids: CASSSLDQPQHF. CDR3 DNA sequence: TGTGCCAGTAGTTCCCTTGATCAGCCCCAGCATTTT.

The chain carries TRBV10-2 and TRBJ2-7; D not resolved. The germline V and J ends were trimmed by 7 bases and 4 bases, with 8 bases remaining between them. The germline V gene encodes CDR1 WSHSY and CDR2 SAAADI. The CDR3 contains 11 residues. CDR3 loop: CASTPSYEQYF. CDR3 sequence (DNA): TGCGCCAGCACTCCAAGTTACGAGCAGTACTTC.

This clone was detected only once. This CDR3 reads CASSLESETQYF. The CDR3 bases are TGTGCCAGCAGTTTAGAGTCTGAGACCCAGTACTTC. The rearrangement uses TRBV28 and TRBJ2-5, with no clear D. The CDR3 runs to 12 residues. Trimming stripped 2 bases from V and 5 bases from J, with 6 bases between. In germline, CDR1 is MDHEN, CDR2 SYDVKM.

V gene TRBV5-1 combines with J gene TRBJ2-7, with TRBD2 matching 7 bases. Germline assignment: CDR1 SGHRS and CDR2 YFSETQ. Trimming at V came to 0 bases and at J to 1 base, leaving 1 base not matched to a gene. This CDR3 region has 14 residues. CDR3 amino acids: CASSLAGRSYEQYF. In DNA, the CDR3 is TGCGCCAGCAGCTTGGCCGGGAGGTCCTACGAGCAGTACTTC.

This clone appeared a single time. The J gene is TRBJ2-3, the V gene TRBV5-6, with D possibly TRBD1 on 6 matching bases. This CDR3 spans 15 amino acids. The V end lost 4 bases, the J end lost 1 base, and 13 bases lay between the germline ends. Germline values: CDR1 SGHDT, CDR2 YYEEEE. In DNA form, the CDR3 reads TGTGCCAGCAGCCCCGGGGCAGGGGGCACAGATACGCAGTATTTT. It specifies CASSPGAGGTDTQYF.

The chain joins TRBV6-1 to TRBJ2-1; D is undetermined. CDR1 MNHNS and CDR2 SASEGT come from the germline V gene. This CDR3 has 12 amino acids. The ends were cut back, 0 bases at V and 13 bases at J, with 10 bases in the middle. This CDR3 reads CASSEARTPQFF. CDR3 DNA: TGTGCCAGCAGTGAAGCTAGGACGCCTCAGTTCTTC.